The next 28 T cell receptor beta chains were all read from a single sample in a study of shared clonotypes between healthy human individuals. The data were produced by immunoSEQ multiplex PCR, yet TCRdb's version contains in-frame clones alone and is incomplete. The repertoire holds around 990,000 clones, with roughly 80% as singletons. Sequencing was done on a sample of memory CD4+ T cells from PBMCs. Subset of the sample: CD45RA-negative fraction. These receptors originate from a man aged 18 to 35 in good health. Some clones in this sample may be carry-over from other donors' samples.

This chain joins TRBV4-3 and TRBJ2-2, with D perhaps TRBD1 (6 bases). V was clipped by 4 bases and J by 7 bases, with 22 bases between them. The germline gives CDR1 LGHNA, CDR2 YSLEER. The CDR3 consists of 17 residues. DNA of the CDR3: TGCGCCAGCAGCCCCCGTGGGTGGGGCAGGGGTCACGGGGAGCTGTTTTTT. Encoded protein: CASSPRGWGRGHGELFF.

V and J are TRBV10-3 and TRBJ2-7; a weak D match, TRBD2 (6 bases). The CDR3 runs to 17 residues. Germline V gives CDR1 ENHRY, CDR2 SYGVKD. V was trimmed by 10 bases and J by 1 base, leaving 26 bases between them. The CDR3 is CATLTTNGSGRSYEQYF. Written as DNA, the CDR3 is TGTGCCACCCTCACAACGAACGGGAGCGGACGTTCCTACGAGCAGTACTTC.

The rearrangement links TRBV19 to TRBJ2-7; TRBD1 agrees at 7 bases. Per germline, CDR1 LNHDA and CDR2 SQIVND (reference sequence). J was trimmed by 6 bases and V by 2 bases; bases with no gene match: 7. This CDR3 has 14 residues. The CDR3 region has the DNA TGTGCCAGTAGTATAACCAAAGGGGGCTCCGAGCAGTACTTC. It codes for CASSITKGGSEQYF.

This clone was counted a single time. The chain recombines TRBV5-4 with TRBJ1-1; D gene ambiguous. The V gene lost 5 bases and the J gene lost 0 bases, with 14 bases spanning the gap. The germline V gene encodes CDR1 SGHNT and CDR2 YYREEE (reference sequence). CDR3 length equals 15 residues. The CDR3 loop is CASSFSLDLNTEAFF. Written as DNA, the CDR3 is TGTGCCAGCAGTTTTAGTCTCGACTTGAACACTGAAGCTTTCTTT.

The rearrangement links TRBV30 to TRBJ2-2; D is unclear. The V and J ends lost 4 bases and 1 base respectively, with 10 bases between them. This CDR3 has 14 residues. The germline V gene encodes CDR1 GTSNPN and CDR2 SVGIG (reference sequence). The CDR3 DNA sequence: TGTGCCTGGAACCACCTAGGGAACACCGGGGAGCTGTTTTTT. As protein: CAWNHLGNTGELFF.

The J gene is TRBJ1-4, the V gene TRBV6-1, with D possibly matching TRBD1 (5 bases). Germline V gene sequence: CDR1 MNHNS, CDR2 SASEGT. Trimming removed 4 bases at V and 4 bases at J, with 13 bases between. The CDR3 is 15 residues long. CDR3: CASSAFGTGNEKLFF. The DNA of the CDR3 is TGTGCCAGCAGTGCGTTCGGGACGGGTAATGAAAAACTGTTTTTT.

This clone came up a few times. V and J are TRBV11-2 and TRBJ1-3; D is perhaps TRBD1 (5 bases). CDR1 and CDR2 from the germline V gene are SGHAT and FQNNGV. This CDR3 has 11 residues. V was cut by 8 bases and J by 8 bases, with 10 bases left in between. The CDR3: CASALGDTIYF. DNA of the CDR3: TGTGCCAGCGCCCTGGGGGACACCATATATTTT.

CDR3 nucleotides: TGTGCCAGCATCCCCAGCGGTATCGGGGAGCTGTTTTTT. As protein: CASIPSGIGELFF. The chain employs TRBV6-1 and TRBJ2-2; tentatively, D is TRBD2 (5 bases). Germline CDR1 MNHNS, CDR2 SASEGT. V was cut by 7 bases and J by 7 bases, with 13 bases left in between. The CDR3 sequence is 13 residues long.

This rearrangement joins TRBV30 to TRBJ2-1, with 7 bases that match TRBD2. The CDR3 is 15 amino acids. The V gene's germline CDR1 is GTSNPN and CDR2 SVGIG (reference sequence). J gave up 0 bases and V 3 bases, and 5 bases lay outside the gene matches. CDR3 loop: CAWRPSGHSYNEQFF. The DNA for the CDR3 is TGTGCCTGGAGACCTAGCGGCCACTCCTACAATGAGCAGTTCTTC.

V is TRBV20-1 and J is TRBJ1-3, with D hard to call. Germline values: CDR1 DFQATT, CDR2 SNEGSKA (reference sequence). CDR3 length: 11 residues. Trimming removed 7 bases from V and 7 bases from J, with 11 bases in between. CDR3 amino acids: CSVPGSNTIYF. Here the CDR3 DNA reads TGCAGTGTCCCGGGAAGCAACACCATATATTTT.

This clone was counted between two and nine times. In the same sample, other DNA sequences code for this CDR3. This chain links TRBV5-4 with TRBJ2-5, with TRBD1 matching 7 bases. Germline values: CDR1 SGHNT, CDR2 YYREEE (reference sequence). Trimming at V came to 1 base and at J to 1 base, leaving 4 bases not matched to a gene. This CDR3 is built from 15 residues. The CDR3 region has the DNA TGTGCCAGCAGCTTGCTTTCAGGGGGCCAAGAGACCCAGTACTTC. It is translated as CASSLLSGGQETQYF.

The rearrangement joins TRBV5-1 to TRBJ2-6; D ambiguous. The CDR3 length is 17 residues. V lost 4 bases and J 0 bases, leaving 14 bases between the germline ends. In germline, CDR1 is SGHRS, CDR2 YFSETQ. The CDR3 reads CASSVRPGPSGANVLTF. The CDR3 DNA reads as TGCGCCAGCAGCGTCCGGCCGGGTCCCTCTGGGGCCAACGTCCTGACTTTC. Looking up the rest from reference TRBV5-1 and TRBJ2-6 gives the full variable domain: KAGVTQTPRYLIKTRGQQVTLSCSPISGHRSVSWYQQTPGQGLQFLFEYFSETQRNKGNFPGRFSGRQFSNSRSEMNVSTLELGDSALYLCASSVRPGPSGANVLTFGAGSRLTVL.

This CDR3 reads CASSQLGPAGGYTF. The CDR3 region has the DNA TGCGCCAGCAGCCAACTAGGGCCCGCTGGGGGCTACACCTTC. The chain joins TRBV4-1 to TRBJ1-2; unclear D gene. CDR1 and CDR2 from the germline V gene are MGHRA and YSYEKL. Trimming pared 2 bases from V and 8 bases from J, leaving 15 bases between. The CDR3 has 14 amino acids.

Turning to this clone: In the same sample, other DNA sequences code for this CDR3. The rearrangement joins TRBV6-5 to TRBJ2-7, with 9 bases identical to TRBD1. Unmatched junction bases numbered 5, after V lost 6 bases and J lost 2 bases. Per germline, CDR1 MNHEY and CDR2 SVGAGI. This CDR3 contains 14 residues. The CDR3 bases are TGTGCCAGCAGCCGACAGGGGGGCCCCTACGAGCAGTACTTC. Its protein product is CASSRQGGPYEQYF.

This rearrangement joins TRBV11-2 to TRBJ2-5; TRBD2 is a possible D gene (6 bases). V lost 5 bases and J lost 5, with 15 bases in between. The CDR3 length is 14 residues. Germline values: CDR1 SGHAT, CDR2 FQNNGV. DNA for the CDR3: TGTGCCAGCAGCCATAGGGCAGGAGGGGAGACCCAGTACTTC. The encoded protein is CASSHRAGGETQYF.

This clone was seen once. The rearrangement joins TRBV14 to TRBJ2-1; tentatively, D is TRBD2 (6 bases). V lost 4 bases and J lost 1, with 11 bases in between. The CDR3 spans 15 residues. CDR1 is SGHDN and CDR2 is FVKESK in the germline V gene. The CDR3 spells CASSPFSGSYNEQFF. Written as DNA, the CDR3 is TGTGCCAGCAGCCCATTTAGCGGATCCTACAATGAGCAGTTCTTC. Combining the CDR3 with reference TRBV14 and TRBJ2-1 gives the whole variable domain EAGVTQFPSHSVIEKGQTVTLRCDPISGHDNLYWYRRVMGKEIKFLLHFVKESKQDESGMPNNRFLAERTGGTYSTLKVQPAELEDSGVYFCASSPFSGSYNEQFFGPGTRLTVL.

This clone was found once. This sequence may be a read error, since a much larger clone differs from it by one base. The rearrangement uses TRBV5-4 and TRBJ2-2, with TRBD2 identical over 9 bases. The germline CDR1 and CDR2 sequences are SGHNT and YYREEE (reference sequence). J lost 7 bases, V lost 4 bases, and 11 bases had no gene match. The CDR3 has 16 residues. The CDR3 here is CASSPRGGRVVGELFF. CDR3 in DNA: TGTGCCAGCAGCCCACGAGGCGGGAGGGTGGTCGGGGAGCTGTTTTTT.

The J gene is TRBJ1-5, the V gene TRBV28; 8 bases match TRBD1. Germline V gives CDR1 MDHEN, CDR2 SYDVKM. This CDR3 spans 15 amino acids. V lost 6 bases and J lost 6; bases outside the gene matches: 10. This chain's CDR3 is CASRNPGGKPQPQHF. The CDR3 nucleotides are TGTGCCAGCAGGAACCCAGGGGGCAAGCCTCAGCCCCAGCATTTT.

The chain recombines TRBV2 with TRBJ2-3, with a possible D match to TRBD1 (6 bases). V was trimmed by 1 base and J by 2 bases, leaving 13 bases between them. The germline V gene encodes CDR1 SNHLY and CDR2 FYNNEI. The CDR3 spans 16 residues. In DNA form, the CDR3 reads TGTGCCAGCAGTGAAGGGGGGCTGGGCCACACAGATACGCAGTATTTT. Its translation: CASSEGGLGHTDTQYF. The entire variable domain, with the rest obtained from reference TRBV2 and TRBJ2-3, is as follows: EPEVTQTPSHQVTQMGQEVILRCVPISNHLYFYWYRQILGQKVEFLVSFYNNEISEKSEIFDDQFSVERPDGSNFTLKIRSTKLEDSAMYFCASSEGGLGHTDTQYFGPGTRLTVL.

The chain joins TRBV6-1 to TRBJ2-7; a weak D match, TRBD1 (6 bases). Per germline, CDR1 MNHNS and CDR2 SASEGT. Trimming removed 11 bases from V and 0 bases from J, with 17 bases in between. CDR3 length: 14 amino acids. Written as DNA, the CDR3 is TGTGCCGGATCCCTTGGACAGAGCTCCTACGAGCAGTACTTC. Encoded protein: CAGSLGQSSYEQYF.

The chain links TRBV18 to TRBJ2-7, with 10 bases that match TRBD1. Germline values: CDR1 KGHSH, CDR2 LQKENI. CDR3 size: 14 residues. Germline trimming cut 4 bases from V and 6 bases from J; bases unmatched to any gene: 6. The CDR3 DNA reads TGTGCCAGCTCACTGGGGGACAGGGGCCGCGAGCAGTACTTC. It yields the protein CASSLGDRGREQYF.

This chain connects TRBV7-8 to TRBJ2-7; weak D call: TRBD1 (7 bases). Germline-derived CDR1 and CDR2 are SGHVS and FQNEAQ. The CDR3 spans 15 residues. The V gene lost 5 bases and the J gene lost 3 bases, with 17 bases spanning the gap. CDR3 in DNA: TGTGCCAGCAGCGAGGGGGCCGGGGGCGGCTACGAGCAGTACTTC. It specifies CASSEGAGGGYEQYF.

In nucleotides, the CDR3 is TGTGCCAGCAGCCCGCAGGGACAGAGAACAGATACGCAGTATTTT. It yields the protein CASSPQGQRTDTQYF. This rearrangement joins TRBV7-3 to TRBJ2-3, with 7 bases matching TRBD1. After removal of 5 bases from V and 3 bases from J, the junction contained 8 bases not matched to a gene. The germline CDR1 and CDR2 sequences are SGHTA and FQGTGA. CDR3 length equals 15 residues.

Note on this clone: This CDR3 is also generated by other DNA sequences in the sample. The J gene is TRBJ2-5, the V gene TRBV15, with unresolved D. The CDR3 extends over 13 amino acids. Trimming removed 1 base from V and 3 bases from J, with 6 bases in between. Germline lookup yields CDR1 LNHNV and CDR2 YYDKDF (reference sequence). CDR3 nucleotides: TGTGCCACCAGCAGAGGTCGGGAAGAGACCCAGTACTTC. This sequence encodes CATSRGREETQYF.

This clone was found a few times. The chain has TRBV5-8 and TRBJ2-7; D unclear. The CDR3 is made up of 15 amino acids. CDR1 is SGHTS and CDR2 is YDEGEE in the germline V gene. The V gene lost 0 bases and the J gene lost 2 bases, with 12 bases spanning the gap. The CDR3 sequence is CASSLVGDKAYEQYF. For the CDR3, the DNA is TGTGCCAGCAGCTTGGTAGGTGACAAGGCCTACGAGCAGTACTTC. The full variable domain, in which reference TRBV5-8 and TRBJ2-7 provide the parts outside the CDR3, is EAGVTQSPTHLIKTRGQQATLRCSPISGHTSVYWYQQALGLGLQFLLWYDEGEERNRGNFPPRFSGRQFPNYSSELNVNALELEDSALYLCASSLVGDKAYEQYFGPGTRLTVT.

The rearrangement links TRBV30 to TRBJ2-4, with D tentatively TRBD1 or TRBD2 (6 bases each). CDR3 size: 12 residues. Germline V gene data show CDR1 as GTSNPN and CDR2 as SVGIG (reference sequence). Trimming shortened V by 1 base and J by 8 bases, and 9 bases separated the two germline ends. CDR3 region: CAWSDGGDIQYF. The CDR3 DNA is TGTGCCTGGAGTGACGGGGGCGACATTCAGTACTTC.

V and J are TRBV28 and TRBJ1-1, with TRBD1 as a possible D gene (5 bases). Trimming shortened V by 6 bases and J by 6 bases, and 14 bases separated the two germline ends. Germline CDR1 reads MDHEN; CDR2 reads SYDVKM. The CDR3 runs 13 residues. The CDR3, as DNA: TGTGCCAGCAGCCCTGGGCAGGGTCCTGAAGCTTTCTTT. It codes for CASSPGQGPEAFF.

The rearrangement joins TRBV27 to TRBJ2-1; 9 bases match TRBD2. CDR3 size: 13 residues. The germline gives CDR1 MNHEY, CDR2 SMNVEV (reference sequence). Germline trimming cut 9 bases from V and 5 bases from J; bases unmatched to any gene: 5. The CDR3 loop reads CASSGTSNNEQFF. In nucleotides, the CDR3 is TGTGCCAGTTCCGGGACTAGCAACAATGAGCAGTTCTTC.